This TCR beta chain appears in the sequencing data of a study of neurological immune-mediated disorders. Study-wide background: Multiple sclerosis patients numbered about 35, with some 31 relapsing-remitting and 3 secondary progressive. Study-level findings and limits: Phylogenetic grouping put 18 of 34 multiple sclerosis patients' repertoires into one related-CDR3 cluster, a possible signature. The multiple sclerosis repertoire cluster showed no association with any clinical or MRI feature. The authors stated that larger cohorts are needed. HTLV-1-associated myelopathy displayed the greatest TCR clonal expansion, and multiple sclerosis exhibited the smallest, lower than that of healthy controls.

TCRdb independently ran MiXCR on the 5' RACE reads; one entry per CDR3 protein. The sample contains 55,000 to 70,000 distinct CDR3 sequences, about 3% of which appear only once. This clonotype was observed at least ten times. No antigen is known for it. This sequence originates from a woman in her forties or fifties with multiple sclerosis. Sequenced: PBMCs.

The chain's CDR3 is CASSSPHEGADYGYTF. CDR3 DNA: TGTGCCAGCAGTTCCCCCCATGAGGGGGCGGACTATGGCTACACCTTC. The chain links TRBV28 to TRBJ1-2, with 7 bases identical to TRBD1. This CDR3 spans 16 amino acids. The germline gives CDR1 MDHEN, CDR2 SYDVKM. V dropped 4 bases and J dropped 3; count of bases not matched to a gene: 11.